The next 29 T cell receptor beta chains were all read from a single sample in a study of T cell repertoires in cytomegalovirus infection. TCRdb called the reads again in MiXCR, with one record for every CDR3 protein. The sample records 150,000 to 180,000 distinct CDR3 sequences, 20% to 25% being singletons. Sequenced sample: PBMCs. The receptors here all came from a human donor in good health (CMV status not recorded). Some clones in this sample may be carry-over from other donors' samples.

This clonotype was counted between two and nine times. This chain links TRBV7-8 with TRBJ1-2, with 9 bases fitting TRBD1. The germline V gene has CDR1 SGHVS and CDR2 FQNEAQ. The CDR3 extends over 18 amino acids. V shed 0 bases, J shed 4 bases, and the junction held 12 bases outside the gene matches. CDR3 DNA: TGTGCCAGCAGCTTAGCGCTAGGGACAGGGCGGGGGAGCTATGGCTACACCTTC. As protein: CASSLALGTGRGSYGYTF. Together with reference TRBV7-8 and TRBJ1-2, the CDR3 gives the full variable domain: GAGVSQSPRYKVAKRGQDVALRCDPISGHVSLFWYQQALGQGPEFLTYFQNEAQLDKSGLPSDRFFAERPEGSVSTLKIQRTQQEDSAVYLCASSLALGTGRGSYGYTFGSGTRLTVV.

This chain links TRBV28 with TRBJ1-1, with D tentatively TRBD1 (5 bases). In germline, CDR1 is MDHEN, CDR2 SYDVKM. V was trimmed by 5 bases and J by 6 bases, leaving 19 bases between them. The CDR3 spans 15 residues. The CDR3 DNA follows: TGTGCCAGCAGTGACCCGGGGGGGAGGAAATCTGAAGCTTTCTTT. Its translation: CASSDPGGRKSEAFF.

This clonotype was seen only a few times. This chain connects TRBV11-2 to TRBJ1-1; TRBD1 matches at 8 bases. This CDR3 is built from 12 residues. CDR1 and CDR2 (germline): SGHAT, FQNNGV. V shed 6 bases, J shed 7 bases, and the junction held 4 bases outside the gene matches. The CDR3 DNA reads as TGTGCCAGCAGTTTGACAGGGGTTGAAGCTTTCTTT. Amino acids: CASSLTGVEAFF. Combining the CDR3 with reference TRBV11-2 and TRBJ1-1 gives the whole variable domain EAGVAQSPRYKIIEKRQSVAFWCNPISGHATLYWYQQILGQGPKLLIQFQNNGVVDDSQLPKDRFSAERLKGVDSTLKIQPAKLEDSAVYLCASSLTGVEAFFGQGTRLTVV.

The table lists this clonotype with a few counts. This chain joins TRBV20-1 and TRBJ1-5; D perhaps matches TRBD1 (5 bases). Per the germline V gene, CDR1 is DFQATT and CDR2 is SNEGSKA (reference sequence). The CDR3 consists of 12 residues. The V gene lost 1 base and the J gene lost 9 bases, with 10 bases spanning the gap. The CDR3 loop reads CSARVGQGPQHF. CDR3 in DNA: TGCAGTGCTAGAGTTGGTCAGGGGCCCCAGCATTTT.

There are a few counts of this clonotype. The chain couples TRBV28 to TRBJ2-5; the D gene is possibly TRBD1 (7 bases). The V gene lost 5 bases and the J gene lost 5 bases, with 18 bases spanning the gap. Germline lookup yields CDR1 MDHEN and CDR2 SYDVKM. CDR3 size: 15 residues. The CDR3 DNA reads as TGTGCCAGCAGTGGGGGGACAGATATCCGGGAGACCCAGTACTTC. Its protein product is CASSGGTDIRETQYF.

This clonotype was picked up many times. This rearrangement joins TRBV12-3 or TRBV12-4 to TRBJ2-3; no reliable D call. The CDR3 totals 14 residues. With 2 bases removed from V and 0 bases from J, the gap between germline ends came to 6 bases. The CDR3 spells CASSLQESTDTQYF. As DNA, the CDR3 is TGTGCCAGCAGTTTACAGGAGAGCACAGATACGCAGTATTTT.

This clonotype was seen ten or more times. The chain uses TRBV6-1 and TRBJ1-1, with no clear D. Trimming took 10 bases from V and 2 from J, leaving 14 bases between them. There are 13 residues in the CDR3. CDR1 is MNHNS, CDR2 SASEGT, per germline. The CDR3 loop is CATAPGLNTEAFF. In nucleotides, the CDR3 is TGTGCCACCGCCCCAGGTCTTAACACTGAAGCTTTCTTT.

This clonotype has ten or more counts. The CDR3 DNA is TGTGCCAGCAGCCCCCTGACAGGGGAAACCGGGGAGCTGTTTTTT. It codes for CASSPLTGETGELFF. The chain combines TRBV7-9 with TRBJ2-2; 8 bases fit TRBD1. From germline, CDR1 is SEHNR and CDR2 FQNEAQ (reference sequence). Trimming removed 5 bases from V and 5 bases from J; junction bases left unmatched: 7. This CDR3 is 15 amino acids long.

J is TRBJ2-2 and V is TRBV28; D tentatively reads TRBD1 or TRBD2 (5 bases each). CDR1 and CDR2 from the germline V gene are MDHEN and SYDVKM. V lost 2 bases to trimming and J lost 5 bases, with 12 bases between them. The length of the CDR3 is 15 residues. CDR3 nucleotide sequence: TGTGCCAGCAGTTTAGCAGGGAGTTATACCGGGGAGCTGTTTTTT. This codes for CASSLAGSYTGELFF.

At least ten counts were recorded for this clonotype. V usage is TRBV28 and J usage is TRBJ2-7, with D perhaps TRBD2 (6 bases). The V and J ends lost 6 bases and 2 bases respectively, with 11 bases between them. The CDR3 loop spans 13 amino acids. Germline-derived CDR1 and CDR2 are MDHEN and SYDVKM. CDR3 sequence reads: CASSRLVTYEQYF. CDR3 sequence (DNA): TGTGCCAGCAGCCGACTAGTGACCTACGAGCAGTACTTC.

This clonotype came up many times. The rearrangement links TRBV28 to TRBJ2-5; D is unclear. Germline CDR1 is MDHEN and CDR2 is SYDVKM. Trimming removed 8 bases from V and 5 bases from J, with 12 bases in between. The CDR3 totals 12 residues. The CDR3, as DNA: TGTGCCAGCTCGGACCTCGGGGAGACCCAGTACTTC. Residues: CASSDLGETQYF.

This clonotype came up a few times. CDR3 amino acids: CASEAGLSNQPQHF. The CDR3 region has the DNA TGTGCCAGCGAGGCAGGGTTGAGCAATCAGCCCCAGCATTTT. The chain has TRBV28 and TRBJ1-5, with a possible D match to TRBD1 (5 bases). This CDR3 is 14 amino acids long. Germline CDR1 is MDHEN and CDR2 is SYDVKM. V was pared by 8 bases and J by 1 base, with 12 bases between.

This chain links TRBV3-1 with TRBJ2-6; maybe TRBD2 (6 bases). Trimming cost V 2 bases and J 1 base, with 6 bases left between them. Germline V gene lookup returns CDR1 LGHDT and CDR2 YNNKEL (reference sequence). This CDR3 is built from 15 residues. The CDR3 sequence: CASSQRGSGANVLTF. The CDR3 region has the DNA TGTGCCAGCAGCCAACGGGGGTCTGGGGCCAACGTCCTGACTTTC.

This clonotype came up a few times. CDR3 in amino acids: CASSPGASGSTDTQYF. CDR3 nucleotides: TGTGCCAGCAGTCCCGGGGCTAGCGGGAGCACAGATACGCAGTATTTT. The chain employs TRBV28 and TRBJ2-3; the match to TRBD2 covers 8 bases. This CDR3 region has 16 residues. With V trimmed by 5 bases and J by 0 bases, 7 bases remained unmatched. Germline V gene data show CDR1 as MDHEN and CDR2 as SYDVKM.

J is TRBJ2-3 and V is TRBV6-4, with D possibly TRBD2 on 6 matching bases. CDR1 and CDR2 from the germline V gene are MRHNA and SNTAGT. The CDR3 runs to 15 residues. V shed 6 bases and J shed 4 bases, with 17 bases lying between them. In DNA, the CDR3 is TGTGCCAGCAGCGACATAGCTGGAGGGGCAGATACGCAGTATTTT. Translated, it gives CASSDIAGGADTQYF.

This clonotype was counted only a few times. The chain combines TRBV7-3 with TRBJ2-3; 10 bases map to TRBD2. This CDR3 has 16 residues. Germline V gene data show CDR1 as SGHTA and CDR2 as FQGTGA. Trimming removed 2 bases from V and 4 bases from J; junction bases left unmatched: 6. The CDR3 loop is CASSLELAGASDTQYF. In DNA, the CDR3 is TGTGCCAGCAGCTTAGAGCTAGCGGGAGCATCAGATACGCAGTATTTT.

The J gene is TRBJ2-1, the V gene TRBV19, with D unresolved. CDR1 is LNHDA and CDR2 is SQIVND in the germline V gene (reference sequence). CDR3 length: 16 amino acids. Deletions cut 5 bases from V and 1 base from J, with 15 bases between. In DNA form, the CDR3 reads TGTGCCAGTAGTCCTCTAGGTACCAAATCCTACAATGAGCAGTTCTTC. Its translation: CASSPLGTKSYNEQFF.

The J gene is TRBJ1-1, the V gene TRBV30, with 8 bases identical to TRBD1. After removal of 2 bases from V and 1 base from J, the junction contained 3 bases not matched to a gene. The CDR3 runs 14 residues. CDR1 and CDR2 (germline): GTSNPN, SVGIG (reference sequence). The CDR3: CAWSTGTGNTEAFF. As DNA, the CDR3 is TGTGCCTGGAGTACCGGGACAGGGAACACTGAAGCTTTCTTT.

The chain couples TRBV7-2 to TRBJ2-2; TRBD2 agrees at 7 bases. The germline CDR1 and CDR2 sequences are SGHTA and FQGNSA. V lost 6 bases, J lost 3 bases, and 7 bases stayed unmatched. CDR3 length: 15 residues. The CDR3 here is CASSQAGLYTGELFF. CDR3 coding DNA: TGTGCCAGCAGTCAAGCGGGACTATACACCGGGGAGCTGTTTTTT.

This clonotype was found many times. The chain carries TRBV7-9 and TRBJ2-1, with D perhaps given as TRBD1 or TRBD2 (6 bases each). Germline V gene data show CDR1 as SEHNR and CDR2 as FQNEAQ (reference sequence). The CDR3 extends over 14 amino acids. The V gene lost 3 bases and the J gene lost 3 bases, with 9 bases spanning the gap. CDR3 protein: CASSFRGLYNEQFF. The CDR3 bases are TGTGCCAGCAGCTTCCGGGGGCTCTACAATGAGCAGTTCTTC.

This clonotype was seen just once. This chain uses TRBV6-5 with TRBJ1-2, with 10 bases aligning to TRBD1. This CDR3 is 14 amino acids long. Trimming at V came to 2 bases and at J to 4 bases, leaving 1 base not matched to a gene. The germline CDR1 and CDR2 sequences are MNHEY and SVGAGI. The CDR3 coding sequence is TGTGCCAGCAGTTACGGGGACAGGGGCTATGGCTACACCTTC. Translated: CASSYGDRGYGYTF.

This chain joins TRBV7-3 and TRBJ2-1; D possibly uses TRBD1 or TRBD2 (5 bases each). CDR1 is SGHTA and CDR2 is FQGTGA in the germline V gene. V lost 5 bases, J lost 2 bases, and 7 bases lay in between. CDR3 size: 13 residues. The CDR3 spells CASSQGPYNEQFF. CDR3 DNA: TGTGCCAGCAGCCAGGGACCCTACAATGAGCAGTTCTTC.

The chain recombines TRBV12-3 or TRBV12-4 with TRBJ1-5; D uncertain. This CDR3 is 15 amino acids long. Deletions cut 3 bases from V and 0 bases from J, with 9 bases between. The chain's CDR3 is CASSFDAYSNQPQHF. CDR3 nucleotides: TGTGCCAGCAGTTTTGATGCTTATAGCAATCAGCCCCAGCATTTT.

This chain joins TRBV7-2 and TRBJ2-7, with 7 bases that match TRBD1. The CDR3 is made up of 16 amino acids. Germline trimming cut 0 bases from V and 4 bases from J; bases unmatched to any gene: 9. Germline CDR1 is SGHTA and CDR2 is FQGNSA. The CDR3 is CASSLAGPGTVYEQYF. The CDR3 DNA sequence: TGTGCCAGCAGCTTAGCGGGGCCAGGGACAGTTTACGAGCAGTACTTC.

This CDR3 reads CASTQDRNTGELFF. The CDR3 DNA reads TGTGCCAGCACCCAAGACAGGAACACCGGGGAGCTGTTTTTT. The chain recombines TRBV2 with TRBJ2-2; maybe TRBD1 (5 bases). Trimming cost V 7 bases and J 1 base, with 10 bases left between them. The CDR3 contains 14 residues. The V gene's germline CDR1 is SNHLY and CDR2 FYNNEI.

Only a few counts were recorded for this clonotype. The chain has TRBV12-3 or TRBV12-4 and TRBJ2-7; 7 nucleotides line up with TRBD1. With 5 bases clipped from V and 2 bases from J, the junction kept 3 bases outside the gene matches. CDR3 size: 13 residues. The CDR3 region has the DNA TGTGCCAGCAGTGCGGACAGGCCCTACGAGCAGTACTTC. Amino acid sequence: CASSADRPYEQYF.

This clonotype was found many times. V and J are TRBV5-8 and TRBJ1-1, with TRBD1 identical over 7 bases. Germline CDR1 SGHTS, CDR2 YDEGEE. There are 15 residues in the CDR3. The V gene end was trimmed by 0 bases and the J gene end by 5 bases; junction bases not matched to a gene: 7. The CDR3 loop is CASSLDGTAGTEAFF. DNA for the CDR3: TGTGCCAGCAGCTTGGATGGGACAGCGGGGACTGAAGCTTTCTTT.

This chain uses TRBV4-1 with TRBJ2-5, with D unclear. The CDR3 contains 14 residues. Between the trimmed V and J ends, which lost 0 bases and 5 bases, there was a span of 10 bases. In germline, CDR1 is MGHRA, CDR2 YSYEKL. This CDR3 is CASSQDLLFETQYF. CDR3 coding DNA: TGCGCCAGCAGCCAAGATCTCTTATTCGAGACCCAGTACTTC.

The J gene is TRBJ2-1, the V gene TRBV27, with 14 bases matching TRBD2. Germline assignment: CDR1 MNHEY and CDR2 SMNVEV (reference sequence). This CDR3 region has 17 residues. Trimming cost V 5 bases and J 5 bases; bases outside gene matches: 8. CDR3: CASSPSGLAGGNNEQFF. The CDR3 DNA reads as TGTGCCAGCAGTCCATCCGGACTAGCGGGGGGTAACAATGAGCAGTTCTTC.